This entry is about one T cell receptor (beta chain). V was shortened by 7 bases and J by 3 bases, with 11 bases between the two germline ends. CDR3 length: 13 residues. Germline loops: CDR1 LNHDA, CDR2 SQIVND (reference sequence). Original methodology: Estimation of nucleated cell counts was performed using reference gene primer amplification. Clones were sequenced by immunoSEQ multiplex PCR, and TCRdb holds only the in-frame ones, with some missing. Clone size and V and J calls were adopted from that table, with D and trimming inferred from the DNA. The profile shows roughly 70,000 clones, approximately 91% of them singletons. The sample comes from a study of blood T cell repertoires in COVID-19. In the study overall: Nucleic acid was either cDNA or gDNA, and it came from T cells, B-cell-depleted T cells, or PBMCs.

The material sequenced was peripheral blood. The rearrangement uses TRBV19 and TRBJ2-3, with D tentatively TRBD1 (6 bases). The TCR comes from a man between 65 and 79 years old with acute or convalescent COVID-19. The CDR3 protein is CASKGTPTDTQYF. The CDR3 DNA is TGTGCCAGTAAGGGGACACCGACAGATACGCAGTATTTT.